A selection of T cell receptor beta chains follows, all from one sample in a study of shared clonotypes between healthy human individuals. Produced via immunoSEQ multiplex PCR; TCRdb's table is partial and in-frame only. The repertoire has a few million clones, 80% to 95% of them found once; the top ten carry 0.3% to 0.45%. The sequenced sample was naive CD4+ T cells from PBMCs. The receptors derive from a man between 18 and 29 years old in good health. Some clones in this sample may be carry-over from other donors' samples. The conserved cysteine and the conserved F or W are not part of the CDR3 here. Fields, in order: J gene, clone size, V gene, CDR3 protein. Size is stated for part of the rows, as once, few or many counts, or as a class when the clone is expanded.

J: TRBJ2-1
size: once
V: TRBV30
CDR3: AWSRQGLDEQF

J: TRBJ2-1
size: .
V: TRBV28
CDR3: ASSSSGIAYNEQF

J: TRBJ2-2
size: few
V: TRBV11-2
CDR3: ASSARSGTGELF

J: TRBJ1-1
size: once
V: TRBV2
CDR3: ARARGNTEAF

J: TRBJ2-1
size: .
V: TRBV27
CDR3: ASSSGQGSYNEQF

J: TRBJ1-5
size: .
V: TRBV6-5
CDR3: ASSRPQGAYQPQH

J: TRBJ2-3
size: once
V: TRBV2
CDR3: ASSEGTTTYTDTQY

J: TRBJ2-1
size: .
V: TRBV9
CDR3: ASSLRGLAVNNEQF

J: TRBJ1-5
size: .
V: TRBV15
CDR3: ATSRGETGVNQPQH

J: TRBJ2-1
size: .
V: TRBV7-2
CDR3: ASSLTSSYNEQF

J: TRBJ2-1
size: .
V: TRBV9
CDR3: ASSVDPVSSYNEQF

J: TRBJ1-3
size: .
V: TRBV7-6
CDR3: ASSLLGYHSGNTIY

J: TRBJ2-3
size: .
V: TRBV28
CDR3: ASSPPGLAGGTTDTQY

J: TRBJ2-3
size: .
V: TRBV29-1
CDR3: SVEGWLAVNTQY